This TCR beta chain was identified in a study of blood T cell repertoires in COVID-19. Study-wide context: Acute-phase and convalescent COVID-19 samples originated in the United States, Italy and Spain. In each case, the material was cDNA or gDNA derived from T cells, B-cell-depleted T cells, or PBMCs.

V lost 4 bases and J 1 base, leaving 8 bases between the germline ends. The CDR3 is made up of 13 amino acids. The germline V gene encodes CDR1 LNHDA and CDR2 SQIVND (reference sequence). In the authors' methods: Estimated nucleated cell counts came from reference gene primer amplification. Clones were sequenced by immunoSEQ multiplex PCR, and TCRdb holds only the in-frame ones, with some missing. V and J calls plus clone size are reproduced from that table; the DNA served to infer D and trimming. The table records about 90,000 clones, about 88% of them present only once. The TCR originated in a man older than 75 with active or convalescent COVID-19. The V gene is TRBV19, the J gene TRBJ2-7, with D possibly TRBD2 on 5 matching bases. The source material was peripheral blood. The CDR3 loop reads CASSSGPSYEQYF. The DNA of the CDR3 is TGTGCCAGTAGTAGCGGGCCATCCTACGAGCAGTACTTC.